The 25 T cell receptor beta chains presented below share a single source sample, sequenced in a study of shared clonotypes between healthy human individuals. The naive CD8 fraction comprised CD45RO-negative cells positively selected for CCR7 and excluded terminally differentiated effector memory CD45RA+ cells. TCRdb keeps only in-frame clones here, not all; method: immunoSEQ multiplex PCR. Of around 1.9 million clones listed, over 85% are singletons. Sequenced: naive CD8+ T cells from PBMCs. These receptor sequences come from a man aged 18 to 30 in good health. Some clones in this sample may be carry-over from other donors' samples.

As for this clone: The identical CDR3 is also encoded by other nucleotide sequences in the sample. This chain connects TRBV19 to TRBJ1-1; D gene unclear. The CDR3 totals 15 residues. V was trimmed by 5 bases and J by 0 bases, leaving 13 bases between them. Germline CDR1 LNHDA, CDR2 SQIVND (reference sequence). Here the CDR3 DNA reads TGTGCCAGTAGTCTCGGACGGACCATGAACACTGAAGCTTTCTTT. It translates to CASSLGRTMNTEAFF.

CDR3 protein: CASSDEWSVTEAFF. The CDR3 bases are TGTGCCAGCAGCGATGAGTGGTCGGTAACTGAAGCTTTCTTT. V is TRBV6-1 and J is TRBJ1-1; D remains ambiguous. The CDR3 has 14 residues. The germline gives CDR1 MNHNS, CDR2 SASEGT. V was trimmed by 6 bases and J by 5 bases, leaving 16 bases between them.

This chain uses TRBV29-1 with TRBJ2-2; 9 positions match TRBD2. The CDR3 runs to 18 residues. Germline trimming cut 3 bases from V and 8 bases from J; bases unmatched to any gene: 19. The germline V gene has CDR1 SQVTM and CDR2 ANQGSEA. CDR3: CSVDTAGGTPGREGELFF. The CDR3, as DNA: TGCAGCGTTGATACAGCGGGAGGCACGCCGGGGAGGGAAGGGGAGCTGTTTTTT.

The genes are TRBV27 and TRBJ1-5; D might be TRBD1 (6 bases). V shed 7 bases and J shed 6 bases, with 19 bases lying between them. Germline CDR1 reads MNHEY; CDR2 reads SMNVEV (reference sequence). CDR3 length: 15 residues. For the CDR3, the DNA is TGTGCCAGCAAAGAGTGGGGGGCTGAGGGTCAGCCCCAGCATTTT. Its protein product is CASKEWGAEGQPQHF.

This clone showed up just once. This rearrangement joins TRBV9 to TRBJ1-1; D is perhaps TRBD1 (6 bases). V shed 3 bases and J shed 0 bases, with 15 bases lying between them. The germline V gene has CDR1 SGDLS and CDR2 YYNGEE. The CDR3 has 16 amino acids. The CDR3 region is CASSGDTSYLNTEAFF. CDR3 in DNA: TGTGCCAGCAGCGGGGACACTAGCTACCTGAACACTGAAGCTTTCTTT.

J is TRBJ2-5 and V is TRBV6-5; D might be TRBD1 (5 bases). Germline V gene sequence: CDR1 MNHEY, CDR2 SVGAGI. Trimming shortened V by 7 bases and J by 4 bases, and 16 bases separated the two germline ends. The CDR3 loop spans 14 amino acids. The CDR3 spells CASTQGRWGETQYF. The CDR3, as DNA: TGTGCCAGCACCCAGGGTCGGTGGGGAGAGACCCAGTACTTC.

The V and J genes are TRBV29-1 and TRBJ2-1; D not certain. The V end was cut by 1 base, the J end by 4 bases, with 11 bases between. The CDR3 runs to 14 residues. The germline V gene has CDR1 SQVTM and CDR2 ANQGSEA. Here the CDR3 DNA reads TGCAGCGTTGAAGGCCCCCACGCGTACAATGAGCAGTTCTTC. Translating gives CSVEGPHAYNEQFF.

The chain has TRBV7-9 and TRBJ1-2, with a tentative D call TRBD1 (6 bases). Germline CDR1 SEHNR, CDR2 FQNEAQ (reference sequence). The CDR3 loop spans 15 amino acids. V was trimmed by 4 bases and J by 3 bases, leaving 15 bases between them. CDR3 nucleotides: TGTGCCAGCAGCTCACCAGGGGTGGGGTACTATGGCTACACCTTC. It specifies CASSSPGVGYYGYTF.

The chain recombines TRBV6-1 with TRBJ1-2; D gene ambiguous. V lost 5 bases and J lost 4, with 14 bases in between. Germline-derived CDR1 and CDR2 are MNHNS and SASEGT. The CDR3 is 14 residues long. The CDR3 is CASSPPPGTYGYTF. CDR3 nucleotides: TGTGCCAGCAGTCCCCCACCGGGAACCTATGGCTACACCTTC.

A note on this clone: This sample includes further DNA sequences coding for the same CDR3. The chain links TRBV6-1 to TRBJ2-7; 8 bases fit TRBD2. CDR3 size: 14 residues. V lost 2 bases to trimming and J lost 0 bases; unmatched junction nucleotides: 0. Germline V CDR1 and CDR2: MNHNS, SASEGT. The CDR3: CASSERGGSYEQYF. CDR3 DNA sequence: TGTGCCAGCAGTGAACGGGGGGGCTCCTACGAGCAGTACTTC.

This clone was found once. The CDR3 loop is CASSPGGAREQFF. The CDR3 bases are TGTGCCAGCAGCCCAGGGGGAGCGAGGGAGCAGTTCTTC. The chain links TRBV9 to TRBJ2-1, with TRBD1 matching over 7 bases. J gave up 10 bases and V 4 bases, and 8 bases lay outside the gene matches. There are 13 residues in the CDR3. CDR1 is SGDLS, CDR2 YYNGEE, per germline.

Points on this clone: The sample contains more than one DNA sequence encoding this CDR3. This chain uses TRBV27 with TRBJ1-1; a weak D match, TRBD1 (6 bases). In germline, CDR1 is MNHEY, CDR2 SMNVEV (reference sequence). The V end was cut by 3 bases, the J end by 0 bases, with 11 bases between. The CDR3 has 15 residues. The CDR3 region has the DNA TGTGCCAGCAGTTTGAGCGGGACATTGAACACTGAAGCTTTCTTT. This gives the protein CASSLSGTLNTEAFF.

The rearrangement uses TRBV7-9 and TRBJ1-1, with D possibly being TRBD1 (5 bases). V shed 11 bases and J shed 6 bases, with 13 bases lying between them. The germline gives CDR1 SEHNR, CDR2 FQNEAQ (reference sequence). This CDR3 region has 11 residues. CDR3 sequence reads: CAWGDSAEAFF. The CDR3 nucleotides read TGTGCCTGGGGGGATTCGGCTGAAGCTTTCTTT.

The gene calls are TRBV10-3 and TRBJ1-3; TRBD1 might be the D (5 bases). Trimming took off 3 bases at V and 0 bases at J, with 9 bases between the two ends. CDR1 is ENHRY and CDR2 is SYGVKD in the germline V gene. The CDR3 loop spans 15 amino acids. CDR3: CAISEKGLSGNTIYF. The CDR3 nucleotides are TGTGCCATCAGTGAAAAGGGGCTCTCTGGAAACACCATATATTTT.

The chain has TRBV10-2 and TRBJ2-7, with 8 bases that match TRBD2. This CDR3 region has 15 residues. Trimming cost V 7 bases and J 0 bases; bases outside gene matches: 8. Germline CDR1 reads WSHSY; CDR2 reads SAAADI. The CDR3 coding sequence is TGCGCCAGCACCCCGACTAGCGCGAACTCCTACGAGCAGTACTTC. Protein: CASTPTSANSYEQYF.

The rearrangement uses TRBV7-6 and TRBJ2-2; D remains ambiguous. The V and J ends lost 5 bases and 6 bases respectively, with 10 bases between them. This CDR3 region has 13 residues. Germline-derived CDR1 and CDR2 are SGHVS and FNYEAQ. The CDR3 nucleotides are TGTGCCAGCAGCCCAATATTCCCCGGGGAGCTGTTTTTT. Residues: CASSPIFPGELFF.

The count of this clone is one. Other DNA sequences from this sample encode an identical CDR3 as well. The chain joins TRBV2 to TRBJ1-1; D gene uncertain. This CDR3 spans 13 amino acids. V was shortened by 4 bases and J by 2 bases, with 8 bases between the two germline ends. CDR1 and CDR2 (germline): SNHLY, FYNNEI. CDR3 loop: CASSARLNTEAFF. CDR3 DNA sequence: TGTGCCAGCAGTGCCAGACTCAACACTGAAGCTTTCTTT.

The gene calls are TRBV27 and TRBJ2-2; 8 bases are a match to TRBD2. The CDR3 is 13 residues long. The trim removed 6 bases at V and 8 bases at J, leaving 5 bases unmatched. Looked up from germline, CDR1 is MNHEY and CDR2 is SMNVEV (reference sequence). The CDR3 DNA reads as TGTGCCAGCAGAGGCGGGAGGACTGGGGAGCTGTTTTTT. Amino acids: CASRGGRTGELFF.

The chain employs TRBV6-5 and TRBJ2-7; D is possibly TRBD1 (7 bases). This CDR3 region has 13 residues. V lost 8 bases, J lost 4 bases, and 15 bases lay in between. Germline V gene sequence: CDR1 MNHEY, CDR2 SVGAGI. The CDR3 here is CASGGGAMYEQYF. The CDR3 coding sequence is TGTGCCAGCGGAGGGGGCGCGATGTACGAGCAGTACTTC.

The V and J genes are TRBV28 and TRBJ1-1; no clear D gene. The CDR3 consists of 11 residues. V shed 8 bases and J shed 5 bases, with 9 bases lying between them. Germline values: CDR1 MDHEN, CDR2 SYDVKM. CDR3 sequence reads: CASRDTTEAFF. CDR3 in DNA: TGTGCCAGCCGCGACACGACTGAAGCTTTCTTT.

CDR3 amino acids: CSADPGQEHTTDTQYF. In DNA, the CDR3 is TGCAGCGCTGACCCGGGACAGGAACACACCACAGATACGCAGTATTTT. V is TRBV29-1 and J is TRBJ2-3; 8 nucleotides line up with TRBD1. J gave up 2 bases and V 7 bases, and 14 bases lay outside the gene matches. Germline V lookup: CDR1 SQVTM, CDR2 ANQGSEA. The CDR3 length is 16 residues.

This chain joins TRBV29-1 and TRBJ1-4, with D tentatively TRBD1 (5 bases). Germline loops: CDR1 SQVTM, CDR2 ANQGSEA. Trimming pared 4 bases from V and 8 bases from J, leaving 14 bases between. CDR3 length: 13 residues. The CDR3 nucleotides are TGCAGCGTTGTTTTTGAGGGGTACGAAAAACTGTTTTTT. Its translation: CSVVFEGYEKLFF. The full variable domain, rest sourced from reference TRBV29-1 and TRBJ1-4, is SAVISQKPSRDICQRGTSLTIQCQVDSQVTMMFWYRQQPGQSLTLIATANQGSEATYESGFVIDKFPISRPNLTFSTLTVSNMSPEDSSIYLCSVVFEGYEKLFFGSGTQLSVL.

The V gene is TRBV6-5, the J gene TRBJ2-7; D is unresolved. V gave up 0 bases and J gave up 2 bases, with 11 bases separating them. CDR3 size: 15 residues. From germline, CDR1 is MNHEY and CDR2 SVGAGI. DNA for the CDR3: TGTGCCAGCAGTTACTCGTCCGGAGCCCCCTACGAGCAGTACTTC. This sequence encodes CASSYSSGAPYEQYF.

The gene calls are TRBV4-1 and TRBJ2-5, with unresolved D. The CDR3 sequence is 16 residues long. Germline values: CDR1 MGHRA, CDR2 YSYEKL. With 1 base removed from V and 1 base from J, the gap between germline ends came to 13 bases. The CDR3 nucleotides read TGCGCCAGCAGCCAAGTCGGTTCTGCAGTCCAAGAGACCCAGTACTTC. This gives the protein CASSQVGSAVQETQYF.

This rearrangement joins TRBV30 to TRBJ2-1, with unresolved D. V lost 4 bases to trimming and J lost 4 bases, with 8 bases between them. Germline V gives CDR1 GTSNPN, CDR2 SVGIG (reference sequence). CDR3 length: 12 residues. CDR3 amino acids: CAWNPTYNEQFF. The CDR3, as DNA: TGTGCCTGGAACCCGACGTACAATGAGCAGTTCTTC.